This T cell receptor beta chain was sequenced during a study of blood T cell repertoires in COVID-19. Germline assignment: CDR1 LNHDA and CDR2 SQIVND (reference sequence). The CDR3 sequence is 13 residues long. V shed 6 bases and J 6 bases; nucleotides not matched to a gene: 5. Methods used by the authors: How many nucleated cells were present was estimated from reference gene primer amplification. Sequencing used immunoSEQ multiplex PCR; TCRdb keeps in-frame clones, though not all of them. V, J and clone size reflect that table, while D and trimming were determined from the DNA. The sample lists about 120,000 clones; just under 90% were seen once.

This chain connects TRBV19 to TRBJ1-5, with 7 positions matching TRBD1. This clonotype originated in a woman in her forties or fifties with acute or convalescent COVID-19. Specimen: peripheral blood. CDR3 coding DNA: TGTGCCAGTAGAGACAGGGATCGTCAGCCCCAGCATTTT. This gives the protein CASRDRDRQPQHF.